The T cell receptor beta chain described here comes from a study of shared T cell receptors in the human thymus. The V gene's germline CDR1 is MNHNS and CDR2 SASEGT. Trimming pared 10 bases from V and 1 base from J, leaving 11 bases between. The length of the CDR3 is 14 residues. Using immunoSEQ multiplex PCR, the repertoire was profiled, and TCRdb retains in-frame clones only, with some absent. The data hold approximately 400,000 clones, with around 93% observed a single time. V is TRBV6-1 and J is TRBJ2-6; D is unclear. Sequenced sample: thymocytes. This receptor was obtained from a human donor. CDR3 protein: CATKGLSGANVLTF. For the CDR3, the DNA is TGTGCCACCAAGGGCCTATCTGGGGCCAACGTCCTGACTTTC.